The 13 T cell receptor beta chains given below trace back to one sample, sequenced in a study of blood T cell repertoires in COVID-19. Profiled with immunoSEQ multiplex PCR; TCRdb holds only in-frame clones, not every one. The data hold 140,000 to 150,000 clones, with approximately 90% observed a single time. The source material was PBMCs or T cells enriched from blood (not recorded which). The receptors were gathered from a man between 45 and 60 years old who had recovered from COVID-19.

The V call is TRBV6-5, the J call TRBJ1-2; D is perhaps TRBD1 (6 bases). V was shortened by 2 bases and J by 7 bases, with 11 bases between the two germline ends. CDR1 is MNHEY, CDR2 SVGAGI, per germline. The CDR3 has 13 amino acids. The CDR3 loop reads CASSYNSGAGYTF. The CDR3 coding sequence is TGTGCCAGCAGTTACAATTCAGGGGCTGGCTACACCTTC.

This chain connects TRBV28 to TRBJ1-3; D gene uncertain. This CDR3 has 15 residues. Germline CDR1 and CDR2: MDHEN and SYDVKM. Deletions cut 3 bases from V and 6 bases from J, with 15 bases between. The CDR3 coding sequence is TGTGCCAGCAGTTTTGAGGGAAGCGGGCAAAACACCATATATTTT. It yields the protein CASSFEGSGQNTIYF.

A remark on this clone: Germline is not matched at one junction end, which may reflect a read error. The CDR3 is CASSLDPSTDTQYF. As DNA, the CDR3 is TGTGCCAGCAGCTTGGATCCTAGCACGGATACGCAGTATTTT. The V call is TRBV5-6, the J call TRBJ2-3, with D perhaps matching TRBD2 (5 bases). Germline lookup yields CDR1 SGHDT and CDR2 YYEEEE. This CDR3 spans 14 amino acids. Together with reference TRBV5-6 and TRBJ2-3, the CDR3 gives the full variable domain: DAGVTQSPTHLIKTRGQQVTLRCSPKSGHDTVSWYQQALGQGPQFIFQYYEEEERQRGNFPDRFSGHQFPNYSSELNVNALLLGDSALYLCASSLDPSTDTQYFGPGTRLTVL.

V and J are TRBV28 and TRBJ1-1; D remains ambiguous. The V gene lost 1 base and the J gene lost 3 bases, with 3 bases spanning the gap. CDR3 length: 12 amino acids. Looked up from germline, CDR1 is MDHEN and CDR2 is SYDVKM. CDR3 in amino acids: CASSLFYTEAFF. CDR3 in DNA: TGTGCCAGCAGTTTATTCTACACTGAAGCTTTCTTT.

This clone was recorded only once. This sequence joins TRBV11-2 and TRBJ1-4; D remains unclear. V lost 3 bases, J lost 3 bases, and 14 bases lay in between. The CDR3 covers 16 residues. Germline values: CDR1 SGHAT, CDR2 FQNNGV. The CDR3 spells CASSFEWGAPNEKLFF. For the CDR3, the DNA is TGTGCCAGCAGCTTCGAGTGGGGAGCGCCTAATGAAAAACTGTTTTTT.

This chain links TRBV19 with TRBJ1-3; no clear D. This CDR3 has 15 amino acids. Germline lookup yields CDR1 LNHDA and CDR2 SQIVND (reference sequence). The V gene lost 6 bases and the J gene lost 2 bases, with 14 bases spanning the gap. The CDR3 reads CASSPTHNAGNTIYF. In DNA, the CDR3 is TGTGCCAGTAGCCCGACTCATAACGCTGGAAACACCATATATTTT.

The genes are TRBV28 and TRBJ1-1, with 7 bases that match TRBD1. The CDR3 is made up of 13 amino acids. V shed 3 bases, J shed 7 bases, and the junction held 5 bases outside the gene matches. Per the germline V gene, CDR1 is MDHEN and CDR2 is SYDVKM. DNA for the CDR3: TGTGCCAGCAGTTTTCAGGGGGAAAATGAAGCTTTCTTT. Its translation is CASSFQGENEAFF.

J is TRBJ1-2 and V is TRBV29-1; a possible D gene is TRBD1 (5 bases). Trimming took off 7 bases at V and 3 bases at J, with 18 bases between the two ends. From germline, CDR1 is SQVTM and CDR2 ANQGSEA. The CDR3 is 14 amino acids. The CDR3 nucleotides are TGCAGCGCCCAATCCTCGGGGGGTGACTATGGCTACACCTTC. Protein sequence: CSAQSSGGDYGYTF.

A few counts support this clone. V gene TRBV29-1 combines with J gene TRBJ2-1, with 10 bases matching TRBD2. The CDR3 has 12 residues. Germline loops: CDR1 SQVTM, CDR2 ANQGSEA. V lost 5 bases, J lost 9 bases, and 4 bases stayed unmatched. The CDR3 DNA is TGCAGCGTTTTGACTAGCGGGTTTGAGCAGTTCTTC. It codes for CSVLTSGFEQFF.

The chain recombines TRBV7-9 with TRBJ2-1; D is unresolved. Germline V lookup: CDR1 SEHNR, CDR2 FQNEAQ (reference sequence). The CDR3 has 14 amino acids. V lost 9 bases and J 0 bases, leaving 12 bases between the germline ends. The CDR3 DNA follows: TGTGCCAGTTCCAGGCAAAGCTCCTACAATGAGCAGTTCTTC. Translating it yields CASSRQSSYNEQFF.

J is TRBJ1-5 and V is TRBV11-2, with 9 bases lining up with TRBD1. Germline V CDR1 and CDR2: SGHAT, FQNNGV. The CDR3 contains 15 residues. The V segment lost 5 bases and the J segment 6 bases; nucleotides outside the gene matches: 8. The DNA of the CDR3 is TGTGCCAGCAGCGTCGGACAGGGGCACGGTCAGCCCCAGCATTTT. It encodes CASSVGQGHGQPQHF.

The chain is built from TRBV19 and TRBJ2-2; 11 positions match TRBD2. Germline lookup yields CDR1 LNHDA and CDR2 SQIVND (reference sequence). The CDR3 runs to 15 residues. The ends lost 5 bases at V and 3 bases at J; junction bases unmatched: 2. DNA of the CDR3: TGTGCCAGTAGTGTAGCGGGAGGGGACACCGGGGAGCTGTTTTTT. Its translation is CASSVAGGDTGELFF.

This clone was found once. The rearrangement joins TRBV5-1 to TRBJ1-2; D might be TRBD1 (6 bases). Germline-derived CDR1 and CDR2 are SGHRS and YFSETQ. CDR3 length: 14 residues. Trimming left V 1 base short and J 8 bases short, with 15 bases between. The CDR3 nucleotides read TGCGCCAGCAGCTTGACCCAGGGGCTCTACGGCTACACCTTC. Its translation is CASSLTQGLYGYTF.